These 26 T cell receptor beta chains were sequenced from one sample in a study of CD8+CD57+ T cells in acquired aplastic anemia. Genomic DNA provided the template from which TCR beta VDJ and CDR3 profiles were obtained. One entry per CDR3 protein results from TCRdb running MiXCR on the reads. The table shows some 200,000 distinct CDR3 sequences, with almost 35% occurring only once. Sequencing was performed on sorted CD4+, CD8+, or CD8+CD57+ T cells (not recorded which) from PBMCs. These receptors were taken from a human donor in good health, serving as a control.

This clonotype was counted ten times or more. V usage is TRBV12-3 or TRBV12-4 and J usage is TRBJ2-7; no firm D call. The CDR3 is made up of 11 amino acids. V was trimmed by 4 bases and J by 3 bases, leaving 4 bases between them. CDR3 DNA sequence: TGTGCCAGCAGTTCCTTCTACGAGCAGTACTTC. Translated: CASSSFYEQYF.

This clonotype has more than one count but fewer than ten. At one of its ends the junction is not consistent with the germline gene, which may arise from a read error. CDR3 sequence: CVSSGLIEKLFF. In DNA form, the CDR3 reads TGTGTCAGCTCCGGCCTAATTGAAAAACTGTTTTTT. The V gene is TRBV7-8, the J gene TRBJ1-4; D remains ambiguous. This CDR3 has 12 amino acids. Per germline, CDR1 SGHVS and CDR2 FQNEAQ.

The gene calls are TRBV11-2 and TRBJ2-1; 8 bases fit TRBD2. Germline V gives CDR1 SGHAT, CDR2 FQNNGV. J was trimmed by 1 base and V by 2 bases; bases with no gene match: 1. The CDR3 spans 15 residues. The CDR3, as DNA: TGTGCCAGCAGCTTAAAGCGGGAGTCCTACAATGAGCAGTTCTTC. It codes for CASSLKRESYNEQFF.

A few counts support this clonotype. The chain combines TRBV19 with TRBJ2-1; 9 bases are shared with TRBD1. The junction had 12 bases not matched to a gene; V was cut back by 6 bases and J by 3 bases. The CDR3 spans 17 residues. Germline loops: CDR1 LNHDA, CDR2 SQIVND (reference sequence). The DNA for the CDR3 is TGTGCCAGTAGAGCCGGGACAGGGAATCCCTACTACAATGAGCAGTTCTTC. Translation gives CASRAGTGNPYYNEQFF.

The gene calls are TRBV4-1 and TRBJ2-7; no clear D gene. Germline loops: CDR1 MGHRA, CDR2 YSYEKL. The V gene lost 0 bases and the J gene lost 8 bases, with 11 bases spanning the gap. The CDR3 consists of 13 residues. The CDR3 loop is CASSQDYTQKQYF. The CDR3 nucleotides read TGCGCCAGCAGCCAAGATTATACACAGAAGCAGTACTTC.

This clonotype showed up many times. J is TRBJ2-1 and V is TRBV7-8; 7 bases align to TRBD2. V was clipped by 6 bases and J by 1 base; unmatched bases: 9. This CDR3 region has 16 residues. The germline V gene has CDR1 SGHVS and CDR2 FQNEAQ. The CDR3 region has the DNA TGTGCCAGCAGAGCGATCCGGGGGGTATCCTACAATGAGCAGTTCTTC. This codes for CASRAIRGVSYNEQFF.

The V and J genes are TRBV10-3 and TRBJ2-7; 7 nucleotides line up with TRBD2. The germline V gene encodes CDR1 ENHRY and CDR2 SYGVKD. CDR3 length: 15 amino acids. J gave up 3 bases and V 10 bases, and 15 bases lay outside the gene matches. The CDR3 sequence: CASSPPHGEGYEQYF. The DNA of the CDR3 is TGTGCCAGCTCACCACCTCATGGGGAGGGCTACGAGCAGTACTTC.

This clonotype was observed at least ten times. This rearrangement joins TRBV11-3 to TRBJ1-1; D perhaps matches TRBD1 (5 bases). This CDR3 has 13 residues. Deletions cut 3 bases from V and 2 bases from J, with 7 bases between. Germline values: CDR1 SGHNT, CDR2 YENEEA. The CDR3 sequence: CASSFDSNTEAFF. The DNA for the CDR3 is TGTGCCAGCAGCTTCGACAGTAACACTGAAGCTTTCTTT. The full variable domain, rest sourced from reference TRBV11-3 and TRBJ1-1, is EAGVVQSPRYKIIEKKQPVAFWCNPISGHNTLYWYLQNLGQGPELLIRYENEEAVDDSQLPKDRFSAERLKGVDSTLKIQPAELGDSAVYLCASSFDSNTEAFFGQGTRLTVV.

A remark on this clonotype: A much larger clone differs by one base, so this may be a read error. This chain joins TRBV6-4 and TRBJ1-2; TRBD1 is a possible D gene (5 bases). Germline V CDR1 and CDR2: MRHNA, SNTAGT. The CDR3 has 15 residues. CDR3 sequence: CASSTRAGTNYGHTF. The CDR3 DNA reads as TGTGCCAGCAGTACTCGGGCAGGGACCAACTATGGCCACACCTTC.

In this sample, this clonotype turned up many times. This chain joins TRBV7-6 and TRBJ2-3; 9 positions agree with TRBD2. Germline CDR1 reads SGHVS; CDR2 reads FNYEAQ. Trimming took 4 bases from V and 6 from J; bases not matched to a gene: 8. This CDR3 has 15 residues. CDR3 nucleotide sequence: TGTGCCAGCAGCTCTAAGCGGGAGGTACCGGATACGCAGTATTTT. Its protein product is CASSSKREVPDTQYF.

This clonotype has at least ten counts. The chain has TRBV7-3 and TRBJ2-7; weak D call: TRBD1 (5 bases). Germline assignment: CDR1 SGHTA and CDR2 FQGTGA. The CDR3 sequence is 12 residues long. V lost 0 bases and J 7 bases, leaving 7 bases between the germline ends. Written as DNA, the CDR3 is TGTGCCAGCAGCTTAACGGGGCAAGAGCAGTACTTC. It is translated as CASSLTGQEQYF.

This clonotype was observed a handful of times. The rearrangement links TRBV12-3 or TRBV12-4 to TRBJ2-4, with no clear D. There are 12 residues in the CDR3. V was shortened by 8 bases and J by 8 bases, with 13 bases between the two germline ends. The CDR3 protein is CASGPVADIQYF. In DNA, the CDR3 is TGTGCCAGCGGCCCTGTCGCAGACATTCAGTACTTC.

As to this clonotype: A much larger clone lies a single base off, so this may be a read error. The gene calls are TRBV5-1 and TRBJ2-3; TRBD2 matches at 11 bases. Germline V gene data show CDR1 as SGHRS and CDR2 as YFSETQ. The CDR3 is 19 amino acids. V dropped 1 base and J dropped 2; count of bases not matched to a gene: 12. The CDR3 bases are TGCGCCAGCAGCTTGTTAGTGATGTCTAGCGGGAGGTACACAGATACGCAGTATTTT. Translating it yields CASSLLVMSSGRYTDTQYF. The full variable domain, its missing parts supplied by reference TRBV5-1 and TRBJ2-3, is KAGVTQTPRYLIKTRGQQVTLSCSPISGHRSVSWYQQTPGQGLQFLFEYFSETQRNKGNFPGRFSGRQFSNSRSEMNVSTLELGDSALYLCASSLLVMSSGRYTDTQYFGPGTRLTVL.

This sequence joins TRBV24-1 and TRBJ2-7; 8 positions match TRBD2. The DNA end favors TRBJ2-5, so the J call may be wrong. CDR3 size: 15 residues. The germline V gene encodes CDR1 KGHDR and CDR2 SFDVKD. Here the CDR3 DNA reads TGTGCCACCAGCACCTTCACACGGGAGGGGGAGACCCAGTACTTC. This translates into CATSTFTREGETQYF.

As to this clonotype: A much larger clone differs from this one at a single base, so this may be a read error. The CDR3 loop is CASSPGGDSYEQYF. The DNA for the CDR3 is TGCGCCAGCAGCCCCGGAGGGGACTCCTACGAGCAGTACTTC. The chain combines TRBV5-1 with TRBJ2-7, with D tentatively TRBD2 (6 bases). V shed 4 bases and J shed 0 bases, with 11 bases lying between them. The CDR3 is 14 amino acids. Germline CDR1 reads SGHRS; CDR2 reads YFSETQ.

This clonotype appeared many times. The chain employs TRBV20-1 and TRBJ2-7, with D possibly being TRBD1 or TRBD2 (5 bases each). The germline V gene has CDR1 DFQATT and CDR2 SNEGSKA (reference sequence). The V end lost 0 bases, the J end lost 7 bases, and 16 bases lay between the germline ends. This CDR3 is built from 14 residues. The CDR3 nucleotides are TGCAGTGCTAGAGATTGGGGGAACCCCTGGGAGCAGTACTTC. Residues: CSARDWGNPWEQYF.

The rearrangement joins TRBV10-3 to TRBJ1-2, with D possibly matching TRBD1 (6 bases). The CDR3 contains 16 residues. CDR1 is ENHRY and CDR2 is SYGVKD in the germline V gene. Trimming took 10 bases from V and 7 from J, leaving 28 bases between them. The CDR3 reads CATQTETGKVMGGYTF. CDR3 sequence (DNA): TGTGCCACCCAAACAGAGACAGGCAAGGTGATGGGTGGCTACACCTTC.

On this clonotype: A much bigger clone sits one base away, suggesting this may be a read error. The chain joins TRBV6-1 to TRBJ1-2, with D tentatively TRBD1 (6 bases). Between the trimmed V and J ends, which lost 8 bases and 2 bases, there was a span of 15 bases. This CDR3 comprises 14 residues. Germline values: CDR1 MNHNS, CDR2 SASEGT. CDR3 coding DNA: TGTGCCAGCGGGGGACAAGGGATGAACTATGGCTACACCTTC. This encodes CASGGQGMNYGYTF.

For the CDR3, the DNA is TGCGCCAGCAGGGGTGAGGGACGCTCAGATACGCAGTATTTT. It codes for CASRGEGRSDTQYF. This chain connects TRBV10-2 to TRBJ2-3, with D perhaps TRBD1 or TRBD2 (5 bases each). CDR3 length equals 14 residues. The ends were cut back, 6 bases at V and 4 bases at J, with 14 bases in the middle. Germline V gene lookup returns CDR1 WSHSY and CDR2 SAAADI.

This clonotype came up a few times. The V gene is TRBV5-1, the J gene TRBJ1-1; D might be TRBD1 (5 bases). V lost 2 bases and J lost 1, with 9 bases in between. The CDR3 runs 14 residues. Germline CDR1 SGHRS, CDR2 YFSETQ. The CDR3 sequence: CASSFQGSNTEAFF. The CDR3 coding sequence is TGCGCCAGCAGCTTCCAGGGCTCGAACACTGAAGCTTTCTTT. Full variable domain (rest looked up from reference TRBV5-1 and TRBJ1-1): KAGVTQTPRYLIKTRGQQVTLSCSPISGHRSVSWYQQTPGQGLQFLFEYFSETQRNKGNFPGRFSGRQFSNSRSEMNVSTLELGDSALYLCASSFQGSNTEAFFGQGTRLTVV.

This clonotype was picked up many times. The chain employs TRBV20-1 and TRBJ2-3; D may be TRBD1 (7 bases). The CDR3 contains 15 residues. In germline, CDR1 is DFQATT, CDR2 SNEGSKA (reference sequence). Trimming took 6 bases from V and 2 from J, leaving 18 bases between them. CDR3 bases: TGCAGTGCAGGGCGACAGGGACTTTTCACAGATACGCAGTATTTT. Translated, it gives CSAGRQGLFTDTQYF.

This clonotype showed up many times. This chain joins TRBV5-1 and TRBJ1-2; possible D gene TRBD1, 6 bases. Germline lookup yields CDR1 SGHRS and CDR2 YFSETQ. This CDR3 spans 14 amino acids. V lost 0 bases and J 8 bases, leaving 14 bases between the germline ends. CDR3 residues: CASSLGDNFGGYTF. The CDR3 DNA is TGCGCCAGCAGCTTGGGGGACAACTTTGGCGGCTACACCTTC.

This clonotype was detected a few times. A much larger clone lies a single base off, so this may be a read error. The gene calls are TRBV4-1 and TRBJ2-7; D possibly matches TRBD1 or TRBD2 (5 bases each). This CDR3 is built from 12 residues. V was trimmed by 1 base and J by 11 bases, leaving 12 bases between them. The germline gives CDR1 MGHRA, CDR2 YSYEKL. For the CDR3, the DNA is TGCGCCAGCAGCCAAGTGGGACGGCTGAAGTACTTC. It translates to CASSQVGRLKYF.

Details on this clonotype: The junction and the germline gene differ at one end; a read error may be behind it. The chain uses TRBV29-1 and TRBJ1-4; no reliable D call. CDR1 is SQVTM and CDR2 is ANQGSEA in the germline V gene. This CDR3 has 15 amino acids. The CDR3: CSVVRRGRETEKLFF. The CDR3 nucleotides are TGTAGCGTTGTTCGGCGGGGTCGGGAAACTGAAAAACTGTTTTTT. Filled out from reference TRBV29-1 and TRBJ1-4, the complete variable domain reads SAVISQKPSRDICQRGTSLTIQCQVDSQVTMMFWYRQQPGQSLTLIATANQGSEATYESGFVIDKFPISRPNLTFSTLTVSNMSPEDSSIYLCSVVRRGRETEKLFFGSGTQLSVL.

CDR3 protein: CASSIGGKGDTGELFF. In DNA form, the CDR3 reads TGTGCCAGTAGTATTGGCGGGAAAGGAGACACCGGGGAGCTGTTTTTT. J is TRBJ2-2 and V is TRBV19, with D tentatively TRBD2 (6 bases). Germline loops: CDR1 LNHDA, CDR2 SQIVND (reference sequence). Deletions cut 3 bases from V and 3 bases from J, with 14 bases between. The CDR3 extends over 16 amino acids.

The V gene is TRBV6-1, the J gene TRBJ2-3; TRBD1 is a possible D gene (6 bases). Trimming removed 4 bases from V and 0 bases from J, with 14 bases in between. CDR3 length equals 16 residues. Germline V gene data show CDR1 as MNHNS and CDR2 as SASEGT. The CDR3 DNA sequence: TGTGCCAGCAGTGCGGTACAGGGTGCTAGCACAGATACGCAGTATTTT. Protein: CASSAVQGASTDTQYF.